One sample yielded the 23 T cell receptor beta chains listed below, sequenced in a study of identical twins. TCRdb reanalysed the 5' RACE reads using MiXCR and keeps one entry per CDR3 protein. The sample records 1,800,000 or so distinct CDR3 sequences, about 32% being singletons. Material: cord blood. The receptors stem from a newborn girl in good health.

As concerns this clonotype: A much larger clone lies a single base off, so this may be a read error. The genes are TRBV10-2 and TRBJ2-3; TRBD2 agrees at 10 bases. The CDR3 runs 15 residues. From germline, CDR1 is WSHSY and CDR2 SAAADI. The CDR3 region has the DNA TGCGCCAGCAGGCGAGCGGGGGGGCTTTCAGATAGGCAGTATTTT. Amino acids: CASRRAGGLSDRQYF.

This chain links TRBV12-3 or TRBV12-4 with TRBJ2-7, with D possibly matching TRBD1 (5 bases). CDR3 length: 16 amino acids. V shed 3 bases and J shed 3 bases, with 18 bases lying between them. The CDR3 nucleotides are TGTGCCAGCAGTTTGGCCGCAGGGAACATGGGCTACGAGCAGTACTTC. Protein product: CASSLAAGNMGYEQYF.

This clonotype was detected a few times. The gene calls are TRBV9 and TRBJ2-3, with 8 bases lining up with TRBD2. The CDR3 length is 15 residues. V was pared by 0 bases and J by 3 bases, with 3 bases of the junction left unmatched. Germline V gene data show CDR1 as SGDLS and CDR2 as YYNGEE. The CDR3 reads CASSVAGGVTDTQYF. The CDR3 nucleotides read TGTGCCAGCAGCGTAGCGGGGGGGGTGACAGATACGCAGTATTTT.

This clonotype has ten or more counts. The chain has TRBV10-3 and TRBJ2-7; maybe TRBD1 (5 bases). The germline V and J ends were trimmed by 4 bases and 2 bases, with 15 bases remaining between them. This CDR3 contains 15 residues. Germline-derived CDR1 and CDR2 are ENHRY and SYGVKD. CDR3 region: CAISAPLDTAYEQYF. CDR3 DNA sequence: TGTGCCATCAGTGCCCCTTTGGACACCGCCTACGAGCAGTACTTC.

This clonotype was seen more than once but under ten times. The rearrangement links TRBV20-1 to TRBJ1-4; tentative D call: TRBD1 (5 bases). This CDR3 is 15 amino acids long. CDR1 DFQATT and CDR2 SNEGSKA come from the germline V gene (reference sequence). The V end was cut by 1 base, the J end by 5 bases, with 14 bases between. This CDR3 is CSARGGTRRNEKLFF. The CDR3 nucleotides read TGCAGTGCTAGAGGGGGCACTAGGCGGAATGAAAAACTGTTTTTT.

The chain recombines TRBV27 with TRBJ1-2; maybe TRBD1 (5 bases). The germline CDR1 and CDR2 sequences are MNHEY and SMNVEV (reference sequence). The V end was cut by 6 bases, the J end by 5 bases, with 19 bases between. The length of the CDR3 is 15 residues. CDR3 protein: CASSPAGRSQYGYTF. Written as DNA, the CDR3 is TGTGCCAGCAGCCCTGCGGGGCGTTCCCAGTATGGCTACACCTTC.

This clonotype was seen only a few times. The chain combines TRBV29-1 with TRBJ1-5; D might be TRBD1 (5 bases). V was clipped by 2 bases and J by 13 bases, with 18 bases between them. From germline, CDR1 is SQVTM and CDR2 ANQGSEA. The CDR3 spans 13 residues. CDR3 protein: CSVELAGSGHQHF. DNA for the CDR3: TGCAGCGTTGAACTAGCAGGGTCGGGGCATCAGCATTTT.

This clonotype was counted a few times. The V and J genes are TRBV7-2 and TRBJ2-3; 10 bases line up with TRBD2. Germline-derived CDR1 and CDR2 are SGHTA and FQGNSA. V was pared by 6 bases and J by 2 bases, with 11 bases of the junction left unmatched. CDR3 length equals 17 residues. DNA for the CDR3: TGTGCCAGCAGACACCTAGCGGGAGCGCTAACCACAGATACGCAGTATTTT. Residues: CASRHLAGALTTDTQYF.

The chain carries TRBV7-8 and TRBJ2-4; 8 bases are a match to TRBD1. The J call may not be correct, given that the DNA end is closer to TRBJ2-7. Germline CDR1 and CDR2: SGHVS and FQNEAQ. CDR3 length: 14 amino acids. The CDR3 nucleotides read TGTGCCAGCAGTCACCGGACAGGGACCTACGAGCAGTACTTC. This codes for CASSHRTGTYEQYF.

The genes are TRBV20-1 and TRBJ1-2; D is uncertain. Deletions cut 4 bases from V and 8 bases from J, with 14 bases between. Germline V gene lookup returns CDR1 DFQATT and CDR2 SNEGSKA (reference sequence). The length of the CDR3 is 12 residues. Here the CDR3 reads CSANAREEGYTF. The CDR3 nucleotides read TGCAGTGCTAACGCCCGAGAAGAGGGCTACACCTTC.

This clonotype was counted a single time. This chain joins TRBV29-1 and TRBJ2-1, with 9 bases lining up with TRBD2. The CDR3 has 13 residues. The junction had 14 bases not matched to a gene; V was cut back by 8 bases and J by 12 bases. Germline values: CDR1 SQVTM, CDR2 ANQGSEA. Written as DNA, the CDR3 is TGCAGCTTAAAAGCGGGAGGCACAGATACGCAGTTCTTC. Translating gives CSLKAGGTDTQFF.

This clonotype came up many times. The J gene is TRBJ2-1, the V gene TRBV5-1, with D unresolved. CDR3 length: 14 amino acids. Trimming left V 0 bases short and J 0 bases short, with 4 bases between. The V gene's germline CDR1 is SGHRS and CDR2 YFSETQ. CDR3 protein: CASSLGHSYNEQFF. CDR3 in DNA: TGCGCCAGCAGCTTGGGACACTCCTACAATGAGCAGTTCTTC.

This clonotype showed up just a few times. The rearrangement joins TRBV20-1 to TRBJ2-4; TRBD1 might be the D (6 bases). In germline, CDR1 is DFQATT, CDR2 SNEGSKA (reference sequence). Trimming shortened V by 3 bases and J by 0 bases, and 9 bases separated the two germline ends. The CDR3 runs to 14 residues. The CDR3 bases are TGCAGTGCTAGCGACAGGATAGCCAAAAACATTCAGTACTTC. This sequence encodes CSASDRIAKNIQYF.

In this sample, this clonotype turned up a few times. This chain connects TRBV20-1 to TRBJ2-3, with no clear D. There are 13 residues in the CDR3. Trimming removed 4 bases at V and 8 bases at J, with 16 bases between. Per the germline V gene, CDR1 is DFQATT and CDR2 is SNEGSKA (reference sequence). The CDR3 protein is CSATPGAPGTQYF. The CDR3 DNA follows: TGCAGTGCTACGCCGGGCGCCCCCGGTACGCAGTATTTT.

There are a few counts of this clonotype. The CDR3 sequence: CASSLATSLYNEQFF. For the CDR3, the DNA is TGTGCCAGCAGCTTAGCGACTAGCCTCTACAATGAGCAGTTCTTC. The gene calls are TRBV5-4 and TRBJ2-1, with 7 nucleotides matching TRBD2. The CDR3 spans 15 residues. The germline V gene has CDR1 SGHNT and CDR2 YYREEE (reference sequence). The V segment lost 2 bases and the J segment 3 bases; nucleotides outside the gene matches: 5.

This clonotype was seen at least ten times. The CDR3 region has the DNA TGTGCCAGCAGCTTAGGAGTCCTCTACAATGAGCAGTTCTTC. Translating it yields CASSLGVLYNEQFF. The chain joins TRBV13 to TRBJ2-1; D call uncertain. CDR1 PRHDT and CDR2 FYEKMQ come from the germline V gene (reference sequence). This CDR3 is 14 amino acids long. Trimming cost V 0 bases and J 3 bases, with 6 bases left between them.

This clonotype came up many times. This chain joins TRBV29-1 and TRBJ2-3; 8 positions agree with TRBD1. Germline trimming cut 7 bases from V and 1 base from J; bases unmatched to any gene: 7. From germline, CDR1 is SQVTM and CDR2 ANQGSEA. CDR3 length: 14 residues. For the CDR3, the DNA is TGCAGCGGACACCGACAGGGGCGCACAGATACGCAGTATTTT. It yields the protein CSGHRQGRTDTQYF.

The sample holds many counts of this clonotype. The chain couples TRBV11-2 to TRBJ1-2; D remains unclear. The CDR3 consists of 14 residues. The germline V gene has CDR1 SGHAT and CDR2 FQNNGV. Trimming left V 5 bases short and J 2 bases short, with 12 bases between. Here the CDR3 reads CASSPTAGNYGYTF. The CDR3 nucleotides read TGTGCCAGCAGCCCTACGGCAGGAAACTATGGCTACACCTTC. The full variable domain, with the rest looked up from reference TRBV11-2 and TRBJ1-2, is EAGVAQSPRYKIIEKRQSVAFWCNPISGHATLYWYQQILGQGPKLLIQFQNNGVVDDSQLPKDRFSAERLKGVDSTLKIQPAKLEDSAVYLCASSPTAGNYGYTFGSGTRLTVV.

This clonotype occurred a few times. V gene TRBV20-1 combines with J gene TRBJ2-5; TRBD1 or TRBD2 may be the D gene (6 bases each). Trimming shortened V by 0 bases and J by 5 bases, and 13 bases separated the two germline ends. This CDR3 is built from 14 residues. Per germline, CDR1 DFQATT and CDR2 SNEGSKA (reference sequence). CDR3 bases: TGCAGTGCTAGAGATCGGGGGCCCCGTGAGACCCAGTACTTC. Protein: CSARDRGPRETQYF.

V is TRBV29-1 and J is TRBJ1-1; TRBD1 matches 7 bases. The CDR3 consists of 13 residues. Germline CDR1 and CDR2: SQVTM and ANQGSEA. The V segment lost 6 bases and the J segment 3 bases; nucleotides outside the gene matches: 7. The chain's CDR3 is CSVFQGVDTEAFF. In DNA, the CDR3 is TGCAGCGTATTTCAGGGGGTTGACACTGAAGCTTTCTTT.

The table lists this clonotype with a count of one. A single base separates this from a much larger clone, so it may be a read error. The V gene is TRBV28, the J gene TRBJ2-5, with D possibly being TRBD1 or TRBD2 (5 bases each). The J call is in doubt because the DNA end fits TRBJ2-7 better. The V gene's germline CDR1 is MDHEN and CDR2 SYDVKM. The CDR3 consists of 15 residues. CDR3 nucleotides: TGTGCCAGCACTCCCGAGGGGTTTAGCTTCTACGAGCAGTACTTC. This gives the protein CASTPEGFSFYEQYF.

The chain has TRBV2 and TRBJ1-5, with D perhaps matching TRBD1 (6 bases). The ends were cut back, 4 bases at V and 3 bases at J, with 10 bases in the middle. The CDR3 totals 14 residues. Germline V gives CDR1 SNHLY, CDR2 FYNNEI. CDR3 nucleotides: TGTGCCAGCAGTGCGGACAGCCACAATCAGCCCCAGCATTTT. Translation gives CASSADSHNQPQHF. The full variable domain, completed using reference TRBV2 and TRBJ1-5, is EPEVTQTPSHQVTQMGQEVILRCVPISNHLYFYWYRQILGQKVEFLVSFYNNEISEKSEIFDDQFSVERPDGSNFTLKIRSTKLEDSAMYFCASSADSHNQPQHFGDGTRLSIL.

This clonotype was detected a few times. The CDR3 region is CSAGKALFTDTQYF. The CDR3 coding sequence is TGCAGTGCCGGCAAGGCACTTTTCACAGATACGCAGTATTTT. The rearrangement joins TRBV20-1 to TRBJ2-3, with D hard to call. Trimming stripped 6 bases from V and 2 bases from J, with 15 bases between. Per the germline V gene, CDR1 is DFQATT and CDR2 is SNEGSKA (reference sequence). The CDR3 extends over 14 amino acids.